Each of the 15 T cell receptor beta chains below was sequenced from the same sample in a study of T cell responses to AZD1222 COVID-19 vaccine. Libraries were prepared by immunoSEQ multiplex PCR; TCRdb keeps only in-frame clonotypes and omits some of them. The table lists 130,000 to 150,000 clones, 75% to 90% of them singletons. The sequenced sample was peripheral blood, obtained on day 0 of AZD1222 vaccination. The receptors were gathered from an adult in good health.

This chain joins TRBV5-6 and TRBJ2-1; TRBD2 might be the D (6 bases). The CDR3 consists of 14 residues. Germline-derived CDR1 and CDR2 are SGHDT and YYEEEE. Trimming stripped 2 bases from V and 10 bases from J, with 16 bases between. CDR3 amino acids: CASSLSGLFGEQFF. The CDR3 region has the DNA TGTGCCAGCAGCTTAAGCGGGCTGTTCGGGGAGCAGTTCTTC.

The V and J genes are TRBV5-6 and TRBJ2-1; 10 nucleotides line up with TRBD2. Per the germline V gene, CDR1 is SGHDT and CDR2 is YYEEEE. The CDR3 is 16 amino acids. V dropped 0 bases and J dropped 14; count of bases not matched to a gene: 14. The CDR3 sequence: CASSLGGTSDPEVEFF. Here the CDR3 DNA reads TGTGCCAGCAGCTTGGGTGGGACTAGCGACCCCGAGGTGGAGTTCTTC.

J is TRBJ1-2 and V is TRBV6-2 or TRBV6-3; possibly TRBD1 for D (6 bases). Trimming left V 6 bases short and J 0 bases short, with 20 bases between. The V gene's germline CDR1 is MNHEY and CDR2 SVGEGT. The CDR3 sequence is 17 residues long. The CDR3 DNA follows: TGTGCCAGCAGCCGCCGATCAACAGGGAAGGCTAACTATGGCTACACCTTC. Encoded protein: CASSRRSTGKANYGYTF.

The chain carries TRBV7-9 and TRBJ2-1, with 7 bases that match TRBD1. Trimming took 2 bases from V and 4 from J; bases not matched to a gene: 11. The length of the CDR3 is 17 residues. CDR1 is SEHNR, CDR2 FQNEAQ, per germline (reference sequence). The CDR3 nucleotides read TGTGCCAGCAGCTTAAGTGGGACAGCGTCTTTATACAATGAGCAGTTCTTC. It codes for CASSLSGTASLYNEQFF.

The CDR3 loop reads CASSLDPGERFF. CDR3 nucleotides: TGTGCCAGCAGCTTAGACCCAGGGGAACGGTTCTTC. The genes are TRBV11-2 and TRBJ2-1; the D gene is possibly TRBD1 (6 bases). The V gene lost 0 bases and the J gene lost 15 bases, with 12 bases spanning the gap. CDR1 SGHAT and CDR2 FQNNGV come from the germline V gene. The CDR3 extends over 12 amino acids.

This chain connects TRBV30 to TRBJ2-2, with D tentatively TRBD1 (6 bases). V was shortened by 0 bases and J by 5 bases, with 10 bases between the two germline ends. The CDR3 has 14 residues. Germline values: CDR1 GTSNPN, CDR2 SVGIG (reference sequence). This chain's CDR3 is CAWSVGGWTGELFF. The CDR3 DNA is TGTGCCTGGAGTGTAGGGGGATGGACCGGGGAGCTGTTTTTT. Based on the CDR3 plus reference TRBV30 and TRBJ2-2, the full variable domain is SQTIHQWPATLVQPVGSPLSLECTVEGTSNPNLYWYRQAAGRGLQLLFYSVGIGQISSEVPQNLSASRPQDRQFILSSKKLLLSDSGFYLCAWSVGGWTGELFFGEGSRLTVL.

On this clone: The junction departs from the called germline gene at one end, perhaps through a read error. This rearrangement joins TRBV2 to TRBJ1-6, with no clear D. There are 13 residues in the CDR3. Germline V gene lookup returns CDR1 SNHLY and CDR2 FYNNEI. DNA for the CDR3: TGTGCCAGTAGTGAGCACTATAATTCACCCCTCCACTTT. Translation: CASSEHYNSPLHF.

This clone appeared once. The rearrangement links TRBV6-5 to TRBJ2-7, with D maybe TRBD2 (5 bases). This CDR3 spans 14 amino acids. CDR1 and CDR2 from the germline V gene are MNHEY and SVGAGI. V was pared by 6 bases and J by 0 bases, with 12 bases between. DNA of the CDR3: TGTGCCAGCAGCCAACGGGGAAGCTCCTACGAGCAGTACTTC. Its protein product is CASSQRGSSYEQYF.

The chain carries TRBV11-2 and TRBJ2-1, with D perhaps TRBD1 or TRBD2 (5 bases each). CDR1 SGHAT and CDR2 FQNNGV come from the germline V gene. V dropped 1 base and J dropped 0 bases, with 10 bases sitting between them. This CDR3 contains 16 residues. CDR3 nucleotides: TGTGCCAGCAGCTTAGGGTGGGGGAGCTCCTACAATGAGCAGTTCTTC. Protein sequence: CASSLGWGSSYNEQFF.

The V gene is TRBV7-9, the J gene TRBJ1-2; D may be TRBD1 (5 bases). The CDR3 extends over 13 amino acids. The V end lost 2 bases, the J end lost 7 bases, and 11 bases lay between the germline ends. Germline CDR1 and CDR2: SEHNR and FQNEAQ (reference sequence). The CDR3 DNA reads as TGTGCCAGCAGCTTACCAGGGCTTGTTGGCTACACCTTC. As protein: CASSLPGLVGYTF. The variable domain in full, with the rest retrieved from reference TRBV7-9 and TRBJ1-2, is DTGVSQNPRHKITKRGQNVTFRCDPISEHNRLYWYRQTLGQGPEFLTYFQNEAQLEKSRLLSDRFSAERPKGSFSTLEIQRTEQGDSAMYLCASSLPGLVGYTFGSGTRLTVV.

The CDR3 nucleotides are TGTGCCAGTAGTACGGGGCAAAAAAGGGGGAATCAGCCCCAGCATTTT. Encoded protein: CASSTGQKRGNQPQHF. The rearrangement joins TRBV19 to TRBJ1-5; D perhaps matches TRBD1 (6 bases). Trimming stripped 4 bases from V and 4 bases from J, with 17 bases between. The CDR3 extends over 16 amino acids. CDR1 is LNHDA and CDR2 is SQIVND in the germline V gene (reference sequence).

The V call is TRBV15, the J call TRBJ1-5; tentative D call: TRBD1 (5 bases). This CDR3 region has 15 residues. With 2 bases removed from V and 3 bases from J, the gap between germline ends came to 11 bases. CDR1 and CDR2 (germline): LNHNV, YYDKDF (reference sequence). The CDR3: CATSRPPGTNQPQHF. The CDR3 nucleotides read TGTGCCACCAGCAGACCCCCGGGGACCAATCAGCCCCAGCATTTT.

This clone was detected only once. CDR3 region: CASSAREVYGTDTQYF. The CDR3 region has the DNA TGTGCCAGCTCGGCCCGGGAGGTGTATGGCACAGATACGCAGTATTTT. The chain combines TRBV18 with TRBJ2-3; TRBD2 matches 7 bases. Looked up from germline, CDR1 is KGHSH and CDR2 is LQKENI. J lost 1 base, V lost 6 bases, and 10 bases had no gene match. The CDR3 is 16 residues long. Full variable domain (remainder filled in from reference TRBV18 and TRBJ2-3): NAGVMQNPRHLVRRRGQEARLRCSPMKGHSHVYWYRQLPEEGLKFMVYLQKENIIDESGMPKERFSAEFPKEGPSILRIQQVVRGDSAAYFCASSAREVYGTDTQYFGPGTRLTVL.

The V call is TRBV13, the J call TRBJ1-4; possible D gene TRBD1, 5 bases. The CDR3 is made up of 14 amino acids. The V end was cut by 0 bases, the J end by 8 bases, with 10 bases between. Per germline, CDR1 PRHDT and CDR2 FYEKMQ (reference sequence). In DNA form, the CDR3 reads TGTGCCAGCAGCTTAGGGCTGGGGGAGGAAAAACTGTTTTTT. This sequence encodes CASSLGLGEEKLFF.

Only one count was recorded for this clone. The chain uses TRBV11-2 and TRBJ1-1; 8 positions agree with TRBD1. Unmatched junction bases numbered 5, after V lost 2 bases and J lost 0 bases. The CDR3 is 16 residues long. Germline loops: CDR1 SGHAT, CDR2 FQNNGV. The CDR3 coding sequence is TGTGCCAGCAGCTTACTTTCGGGACAGGTGAACACTGAAGCTTTCTTT. As protein: CASSLLSGQVNTEAFF.